What follows are 19 T cell receptor beta chains derived from one specimen sequenced in a study of cytomegalovirus exposure and HLA in healthy donors. The PCR used 60 Vbeta and 13 Jbeta primers. Clones were read by immunoSEQ multiplex PCR, and TCRdb kept only the in-frame ones, dropping some. The sample carries just over 150,000 clones, around 72% recorded once. Sequencing used PBMCs. These receptors all stem from a man aged 35 to 55 in good health and CMV-seropositive.

The chain is built from TRBV7-2 and TRBJ1-6; 7 nucleotides align to TRBD1. The length of the CDR3 is 15 residues. The germline V gene has CDR1 SGHTA and CDR2 FQGNSA. V lost 3 bases and J lost 10; bases outside the gene matches: 9. The CDR3 DNA follows: TGTGCCAGCAGCTTCCTGACAGGGAGTAGCTCACCCCTCCACTTT. It is translated as CASSFLTGSSSPLHF.

The gene calls are TRBV9 and TRBJ1-5; 8 nucleotides line up with TRBD1. V lost 6 bases, J lost 3 bases, and 8 bases stayed unmatched. The germline V gene has CDR1 SGDLS and CDR2 YYNGEE. The CDR3 is 15 amino acids. CDR3 loop: CASTPGTGPNQPQHF. In DNA form, the CDR3 reads TGTGCCAGCACCCCCGGGACAGGACCCAATCAGCCCCAGCATTTT.

This clone came up a few times. Other DNA sequences in the same sample also yield this CDR3. The rearrangement uses TRBV11-2 and TRBJ2-1; 8 nucleotides align to TRBD1. Trimming removed 4 bases from V and 12 bases from J; junction bases left unmatched: 5. Per the germline V gene, CDR1 is SGHAT and CDR2 is FQNNGV. The CDR3 loop spans 12 amino acids. The CDR3 reads CASSSDRVAQFF. DNA for the CDR3: TGTGCCAGCAGCTCGGACAGGGTGGCGCAGTTCTTC.

The V and J genes are TRBV5-1 and TRBJ2-7; tentatively, D is TRBD1 (6 bases). The ends were cut back, 3 bases at V and 5 bases at J, with 24 bases in the middle. The germline V gene has CDR1 SGHRS and CDR2 YFSETQ. This CDR3 comprises 17 residues. The CDR3, as DNA: TGCGCCAGCAGCTGGGATAAAGGACAGAGAACTTCGAACGAGCAGTACTTC. Its translation is CASSWDKGQRTSNEQYF.

This clone was detected only a few times. The CDR3 DNA sequence: TGCGCCAGCAGGGAACAGCAATACGAGCAGTACTTC. It yields the protein CASREQQYEQYF. The chain couples TRBV10-2 to TRBJ2-7; D gene uncertain. CDR3 length: 12 amino acids. Trimming stripped 6 bases from V and 4 bases from J, with 10 bases between. Germline values: CDR1 WSHSY, CDR2 SAAADI.

This sequence joins TRBV19 and TRBJ1-1; 7 bases are shared with TRBD1. Germline loops: CDR1 LNHDA, CDR2 SQIVND (reference sequence). This CDR3 has 15 amino acids. V was pared by 7 bases and J by 0 bases, with 8 bases of the junction left unmatched. The CDR3 DNA sequence: TGTGCCAGTACCCCGTCAGACAGGGTGAACACTGAAGCTTTCTTT. This gives the protein CASTPSDRVNTEAFF. The variable domain in full, completed from reference TRBV19 and TRBJ1-1, reads DGGITQSPKYLFRKEGQNVTLSCEQNLNHDAMYWYRQDPGQGLRLIYYSQIVNDFQKGDIAEGYSVSREKKESFPLTVTSAQKNPTAFYLCASTPSDRVNTEAFFGQGTRLTVV.

The V and J genes are TRBV29-1 and TRBJ1-5; a possible D gene is TRBD1 (5 bases). CDR1 SQVTM and CDR2 ANQGSEA come from the germline V gene. Trimming cost V 4 bases and J 3 bases, with 10 bases left between them. The CDR3 has 13 amino acids. In nucleotides, the CDR3 is TGCAGCGTTGGCGGGGCGGACAATCAGCCCCAGCATTTT. It translates to CSVGGADNQPQHF.

V gene TRBV9 combines with J gene TRBJ2-2; 12 bases align to TRBD2. V shed 6 bases and J 6 bases; nucleotides not matched to a gene: 6. Germline CDR1 is SGDLS and CDR2 is YYNGEE. The CDR3 spans 15 residues. The CDR3 bases are TGTGCCAGCACCGAAACTAGCGGGGGGTCCGGGGAGCTGTTTTTT. Its translation is CASTETSGGSGELFF.

The chain is built from TRBV9 and TRBJ2-3; the D is unclear. V gave up 2 bases and J gave up 1 base, with 5 bases separating them. The CDR3 has 13 residues. CDR1 and CDR2 (germline): SGDLS, YYNGEE. The DNA for the CDR3 is TGTGCCAGCAGCGTTCAGGGCACAGATACGCAGTATTTT. Its translation is CASSVQGTDTQYF.

The chain is built from TRBV7-6 and TRBJ1-3; TRBD1 might be the D (5 bases). Trimming removed 3 bases at V and 2 bases at J, with 11 bases between. Germline V gene data show CDR1 as SGHVS and CDR2 as FNYEAQ. The CDR3 extends over 15 amino acids. CDR3: CASSFRAGTGNTIYF. The CDR3 DNA sequence: TGTGCCAGCAGCTTCAGGGCAGGGACTGGAAACACCATATATTTT. Drawing the rest from reference TRBV7-6 and TRBJ1-3, the complete variable domain is GAGVSQSPRYKVTKRGQDVALRCDPISGHVSLYWYRQALGQGPEFLTYFNYEAQQDKSGLPNDRFSAERPEGSISTLTIQRTEQRDSAMYRCASSFRAGTGNTIYFGEGSWLTVV.

This sequence joins TRBV19 and TRBJ2-1, with 11 bases that match TRBD1. Germline V lookup: CDR1 LNHDA, CDR2 SQIVND (reference sequence). This CDR3 comprises 15 residues. V lost 7 bases to trimming and J lost 6 bases; unmatched junction nucleotides: 8. DNA of the CDR3: TGTGCCAGTACCCCCCGGGACAGGGGGATCAATGAGCAGTTCTTC. Amino acid sequence: CASTPRDRGINEQFF.

This clone was counted a few times. J is TRBJ2-7 and V is TRBV4-2; TRBD2 is a possible D gene (6 bases). V dropped 3 bases and J dropped 2 bases, with 11 bases sitting between them. The CDR3 is 14 residues long. CDR1 LGHNA and CDR2 YNFKEQ come from the germline V gene. The CDR3: CASSQGLLTYEQYF. The CDR3 coding sequence is TGTGCCAGCAGCCAGGGACTTTTGACCTACGAGCAGTACTTC.

The chain combines TRBV19 with TRBJ2-4; D may be TRBD2 (6 bases). Germline V gene data show CDR1 as LNHDA and CDR2 as SQIVND (reference sequence). V dropped 0 bases and J dropped 8 bases, with 14 bases sitting between them. The CDR3 covers 15 residues. CDR3 loop: CASSIDLSLADIQYF. The CDR3, as DNA: TGTGCCAGTAGTATAGATCTCAGCTTAGCGGACATTCAGTACTTC. The entire variable domain, with the rest obtained from reference TRBV19 and TRBJ2-4, is as follows: DGGITQSPKYLFRKEGQNVTLSCEQNLNHDAMYWYRQDPGQGLRLIYYSQIVNDFQKGDIAEGYSVSREKKESFPLTVTSAQKNPTAFYLCASSIDLSLADIQYFGAGTRLSVL.

The chain is built from TRBV19 and TRBJ2-2; 8 bases fit TRBD1. The CDR3 sequence is 17 residues long. Germline V CDR1 and CDR2: LNHDA, SQIVND (reference sequence). The V and J ends lost 1 base and 8 bases, in that order; junction bases with no gene match: 12. The chain's CDR3 is CASSIGRDRPTPGELFF. DNA for the CDR3: TGTGCCAGTAGTATAGGACGGGACAGGCCAACACCGGGGGAGCTGTTTTTT.

J is TRBJ2-3 and V is TRBV25-1; 9 nucleotides line up with TRBD2. Germline CDR1 MGHDK, CDR2 SYGVNS. V shed 2 bases and J 2 bases; nucleotides not matched to a gene: 5. The CDR3 is 16 amino acids. CDR3: CASSEGLAGLTDTQYF. The DNA of the CDR3 is TGTGCCAGCAGTGAAGGGCTAGCGGGGCTCACAGATACGCAGTATTTT.

The rearrangement uses TRBV6-6 and TRBJ2-5; no clear D gene. From germline, CDR1 is MNHNY and CDR2 SVGAGI (reference sequence). V was pared by 2 bases and J by 2 bases, with 9 bases between. CDR3 size: 14 residues. Written as DNA, the CDR3 is TGTGCCAGCAGTTACCCCTCCTCTCAAGAGACCCAGTACTTC. Translation gives CASSYPSSQETQYF.

The genes are TRBV2 and TRBJ1-2; D might be TRBD1 (6 bases). CDR1 is SNHLY, CDR2 FYNNEI, per germline. With 9 bases removed from V and 2 bases from J, the gap between germline ends came to 10 bases. This CDR3 is built from 12 residues. The CDR3 nucleotides are TGTGCCAGTGGACAGAGGAACTATGGCTACACCTTC. Translation: CASGQRNYGYTF. Full variable domain (outside the CDR3, taken from reference TRBV2 and TRBJ1-2): EPEVTQTPSHQVTQMGQEVILRCVPISNHLYFYWYRQILGQKVEFLVSFYNNEISEKSEIFDDQFSVERPDGSNFTLKIRSTKLEDSAMYFCASGQRNYGYTFGSGTRLTVV.

The chain has TRBV5-1 and TRBJ2-7, with TRBD1 as a possible D gene (6 bases). This CDR3 spans 14 amino acids. The V gene lost 0 bases and the J gene lost 9 bases, with 16 bases spanning the gap. Germline CDR1 reads SGHRS; CDR2 reads YFSETQ. CDR3 loop: CASSLAGAASGQYF. The CDR3 DNA reads TGCGCCAGCAGCTTGGCAGGGGCCGCCTCGGGGCAGTACTTC.

The rearrangement uses TRBV19 and TRBJ1-3, with 9 bases identical to TRBD1. The CDR3 runs to 17 residues. Germline V CDR1 and CDR2: LNHDA, SQIVND (reference sequence). The trim removed 3 bases at V and 4 bases at J, leaving 10 bases unmatched. Here the CDR3 DNA reads TGTGCCAGTAGTATCCGGGACAGGGTCCTTCCAGGAAACACCATATATTTT. Translated: CASSIRDRVLPGNTIYF.